The entry below gives a single TCR beta chain sequence along with its context. Using immunoSEQ multiplex PCR, the repertoire was profiled, and TCRdb retains in-frame clones only, with some absent. Of some 130,000 clones in the sample, over 85% were seen once. V lost 7 bases, J lost 2 bases, and 8 bases lay in between. The CDR3 extends over 12 amino acids. CDR1 and CDR2 (germline): MNHEY, SVGAGI. This entry is derived from a study of T cell responses to AZD1222 COVID-19 vaccine. V and J are TRBV6-5 and TRBJ1-1; the D is unclear. This receptor was taken from an adult in good health. The sample consisted of peripheral blood, taken on day 0 of AZD1222 vaccination. CDR3 sequence: CASTRSNTEAFF. DNA of the CDR3: TGTGCCAGCACCAGGAGTAACACTGAAGCTTTCTTT.